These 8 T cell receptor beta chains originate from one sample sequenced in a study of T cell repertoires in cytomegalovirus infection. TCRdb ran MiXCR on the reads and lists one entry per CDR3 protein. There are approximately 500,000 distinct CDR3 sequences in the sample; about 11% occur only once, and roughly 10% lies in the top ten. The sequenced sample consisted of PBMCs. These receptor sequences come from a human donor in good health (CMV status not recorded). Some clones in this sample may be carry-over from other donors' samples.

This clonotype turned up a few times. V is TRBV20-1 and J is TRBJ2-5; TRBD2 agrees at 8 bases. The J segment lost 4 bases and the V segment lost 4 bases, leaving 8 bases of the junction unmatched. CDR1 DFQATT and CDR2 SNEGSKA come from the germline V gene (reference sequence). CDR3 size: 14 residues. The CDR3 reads CSATLPGRAETQYF. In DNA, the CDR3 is TGCAGTGCTACCCTACCCGGGAGGGCAGAGACCCAGTACTTC.

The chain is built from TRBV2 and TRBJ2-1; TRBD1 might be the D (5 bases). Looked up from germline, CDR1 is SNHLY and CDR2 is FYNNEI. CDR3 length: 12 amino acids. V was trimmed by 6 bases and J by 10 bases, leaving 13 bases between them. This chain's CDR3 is CASSLGPGEQFF. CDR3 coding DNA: TGTGCCAGCAGCCTTGGTCCAGGGGAGCAGTTCTTC.

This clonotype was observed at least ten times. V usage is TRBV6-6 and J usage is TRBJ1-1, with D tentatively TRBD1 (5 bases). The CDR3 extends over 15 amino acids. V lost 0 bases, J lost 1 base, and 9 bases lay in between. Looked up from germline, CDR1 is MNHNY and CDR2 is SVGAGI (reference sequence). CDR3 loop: CASSYSAGRNTEAFF. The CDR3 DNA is TGTGCCAGCAGTTACTCGGCAGGGAGGAACACTGAAGCTTTCTTT.

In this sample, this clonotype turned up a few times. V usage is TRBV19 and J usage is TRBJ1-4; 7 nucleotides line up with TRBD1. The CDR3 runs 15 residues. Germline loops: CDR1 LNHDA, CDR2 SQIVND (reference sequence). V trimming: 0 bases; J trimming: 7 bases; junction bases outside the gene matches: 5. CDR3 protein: CASSIEDRIGEKLFF. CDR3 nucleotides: TGTGCCAGTAGTATAGAGGACAGGATCGGTGAAAAACTGTTTTTT. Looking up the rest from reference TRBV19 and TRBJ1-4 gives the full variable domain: DGGITQSPKYLFRKEGQNVTLSCEQNLNHDAMYWYRQDPGQGLRLIYYSQIVNDFQKGDIAEGYSVSREKKESFPLTVTSAQKNPTAFYLCASSIEDRIGEKLFFGSGTQLSVL.

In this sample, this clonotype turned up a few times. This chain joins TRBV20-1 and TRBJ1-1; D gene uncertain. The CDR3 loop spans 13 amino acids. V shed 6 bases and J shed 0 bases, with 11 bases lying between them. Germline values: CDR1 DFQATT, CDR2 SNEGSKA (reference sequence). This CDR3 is CSAPSSVNTEAFF. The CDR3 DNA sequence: TGCAGTGCCCCCTCTAGCGTGAACACTGAAGCTTTCTTT.

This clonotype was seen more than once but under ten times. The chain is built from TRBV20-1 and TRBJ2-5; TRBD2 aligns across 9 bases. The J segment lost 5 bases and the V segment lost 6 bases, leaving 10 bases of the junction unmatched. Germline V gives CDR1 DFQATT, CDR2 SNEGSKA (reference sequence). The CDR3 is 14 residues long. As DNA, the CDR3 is TGCAGTGCCAAGGCGGGCGGGGGGGCTGAGACCCAGTACTTC. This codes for CSAKAGGGAETQYF.

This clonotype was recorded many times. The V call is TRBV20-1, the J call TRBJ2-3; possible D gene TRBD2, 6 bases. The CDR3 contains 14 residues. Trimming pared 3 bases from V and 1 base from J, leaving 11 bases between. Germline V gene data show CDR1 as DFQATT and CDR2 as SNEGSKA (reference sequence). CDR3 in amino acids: CSARRDVRTDTQYF. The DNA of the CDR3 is TGCAGTGCTAGGCGGGACGTCCGCACAGATACGCAGTATTTT.

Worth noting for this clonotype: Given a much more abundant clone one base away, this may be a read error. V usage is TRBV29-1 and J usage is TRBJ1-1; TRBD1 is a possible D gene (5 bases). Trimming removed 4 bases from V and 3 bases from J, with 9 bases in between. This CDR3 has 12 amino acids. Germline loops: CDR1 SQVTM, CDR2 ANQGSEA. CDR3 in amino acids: CSVVQEDTEAFF. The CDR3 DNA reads TGCAGCGTTGTACAGGAAGACACTGAAGCTTTCTTT.